These T cell receptor beta chains were read from a single sample in a study of Graves' ophthalmopathy and Graves' hyperthyroidism. TCRdb used MiXCR to reprocess the multiplex PCR reads, holding one entry per CDR3 protein. The sample includes more than 1,000,000 distinct CDR3 sequences, less than 45% of them seen just once. Sequences were obtained from peripheral blood or thyroid tissue (not recorded which). The receptors here all came from an adult man with Graves' hyperthyroidism. The CDR3 runs from the conserved cysteine through the conserved F or W. Each record gives: V gene, J gene, clone size, CDR3 length, D gene, CDR3 protein, CDR3 DNA. D genes are given only for firm matches. The size of a clone is reported for some rows only, either as once, few or many, or as a class for expanded clones.

TRBV2,TRBJ1-5,once,14,NA,CASKGRISNQPQHF,TGTGCCAGCAAGGGACGGATTAGCAATCAGCCCCAGCATTTT
TRBV20-1,TRBJ1-5,many,12,TRBD1,CSAKTGAQPQHF,TGCAGTGCTAAGACAGGGGCTCAGCCCCAGCATTTT
TRBV20-1,TRBJ2-7,many,14,TRBD1,CSARPDRGFYEQYF,TGCAGTGCTAGGCCCGACAGGGGATTCTACGAGCAGTACTTC
TRBV7-2,TRBJ2-7,many,14,TRBD1,CASSPEDRAPEQYF,TGTGCCAGCAGCCCAGAAGACAGGGCCCCCGAGCAGTACTTC
TRBV5-8,TRBJ1-6,many,16,NA,CASSTKLRGHNSPLHF,TGTGCCAGCAGCACCAAACTGCGGGGGCATAATTCACCCCTCCACTTT
TRBV10-2,TRBJ2-7,many,13,NA,CASSESPWQVQYF,TGCGCCAGCAGTGAGTCCCCATGGCAAGTGCAGTACTTC
TRBV7-2,TRBJ1-3,many,15,NA,CASSLEGLAGNTIYF,TGTGCCAGCAGCTTAGAGGGCTTGGCTGGAAACACCATATATTTT
TRBV2,TRBJ2-6,NA,14,NA,CATTTFSGANVLTF,TGTGCCACCACGACGTTTTCTGGGGCCAACGTCCTGACTTTC
TRBV29-1,TRBJ1-2,many,14,TRBD1,CSAQKTGMVHGYTF,TGCAGCGCCCAAAAGACAGGGATGGTCCATGGCTACACCTTC
TRBV12-3/TRBV12-4,TRBJ1-6,many,14,NA,CASSLGAAHSPLHF,TGTGCCAGCAGTTTAGGGGCAGCACATTCACCCCTCCACTTT
TRBV7-2,TRBJ2-7,NA,14,NA,CASSPIGASYEQYF,TGTGCCAGCAGCCCTATTGGAGCCTCCTACGAGCAGTACTTC
TRBV7-2,TRBJ1-5,many,14,NA,CASSLLRGVQPQHF,TGTGCCAGCAGCTTATTGCGGGGGGTACAGCCCCAGCATTTT
TRBV29-1,TRBJ2-7,NA,12,TRBD1,CSVDRNSYEQYF,TGCAGCGTGGACAGGAACAGCTACGAGCAGTACTTC
TRBV2,TRBJ1-2,NA,13,TRBD1,CASSGTGHYGYTF,TGTGCCAGCAGCGGGACAGGACACTATGGCTACACCTTC
TRBV19,TRBJ1-5,many,14,TRBD1,CASSIVGGGQPQHF,TGTGCCAGTAGTATAGTAGGGGGCGGTCAGCCCCAGCATTTT